These 28 T cell receptor beta chains came from one sample sequenced in a study of cytomegalovirus exposure and HLA in healthy donors. PCR amplification relied on 60 Vbeta primers (plus 13 Jbeta primers). Produced via immunoSEQ multiplex PCR; TCRdb's table is partial and in-frame only. The sample records around 190,000 clones, around 85% being singletons. The specimen sequenced was PBMCs. These receptors originate from a woman in her forties or fifties in good health and CMV-seronegative.

In this sample, this clone turned up a few times. The CDR3 is CASSDVRGDGYTF. For the CDR3, the DNA is TGTGCCAGTAGTGATGTCAGGGGGGATGGCTACACCTTC. The chain carries TRBV19 and TRBJ1-2, with 7 nucleotides matching TRBD1. CDR1 is LNHDA and CDR2 is SQIVND in the germline V gene (reference sequence). V was clipped by 5 bases and J by 6 bases; unmatched bases: 6. The CDR3 contains 13 residues.

This chain connects TRBV27 to TRBJ2-7; TRBD2 aligns across 13 bases. The CDR3 covers 16 residues. V lost 8 bases, J lost 3 bases, and 10 bases stayed unmatched. Germline V gene data show CDR1 as MNHEY and CDR2 as SMNVEV (reference sequence). In DNA, the CDR3 is TGTGCCAGCTTTCCCTCGGGACTAGCGGGGAGCTACGAGCAGTACTTC. The encoded protein is CASFPSGLAGSYEQYF.

This chain joins TRBV9 and TRBJ2-1; the match to TRBD2 covers 7 bases. With V trimmed by 0 bases and J by 4 bases, 4 bases remained unmatched. Germline CDR1 is SGDLS and CDR2 is YYNGEE. The CDR3 is 15 amino acids. The CDR3, as DNA: TGTGCCAGCAGCGTAGATGGGAGGGTTTACAATGAGCAGTTCTTC. Its translation: CASSVDGRVYNEQFF.

V is TRBV18 and J is TRBJ2-3; 8 bases align to TRBD2. CDR3 length: 15 residues. The V gene end was trimmed by 4 bases and the J gene end by 6 bases; junction bases not matched to a gene: 9. The germline gives CDR1 KGHSH, CDR2 LQKENI. The chain's CDR3 is CASSHVLAEGDTQYF. In DNA form, the CDR3 reads TGTGCCAGCTCACACGTACTAGCGGAGGGGGATACGCAGTATTTT.

The chain has TRBV21-1 and TRBJ2-7; TRBD2 is the table's D call and was not checked against the DNA. TRBV21-1 is a known pseudogene. The CDR3 has 10 residues. The CDR3 here is CAPGGYEQYF. The CDR3 nucleotides read TGTGCCCCGGGTGGCTACGAGCAGTACTTC.

Turning to this clone: At one end the junction does not follow the germline gene, possibly because of a read error. This chain joins TRBV10-1 and TRBJ2-4; D may be TRBD1 (5 bases). The CDR3 spans 16 residues. Germline CDR1 is WNHNN and CDR2 is SYGVQD (reference sequence). This CDR3 reads CASSDYRLGAENIQYF. The CDR3 nucleotides read TGCGCCAGCAGTGACTACAGGCTCGGAGCCGAAAACATTCAGTACTTC.

The chain couples TRBV7-9 to TRBJ1-1; perhaps TRBD1 as D (6 bases). The CDR3 has 17 residues. The V end lost 2 bases, the J end lost 3 bases, and 19 bases lay between the germline ends. In germline, CDR1 is SEHNR, CDR2 FQNEAQ (reference sequence). DNA for the CDR3: TGTGCCAGCAGCTTATTTGGTTTGGGGCAGGGGCACACTGAAGCTTTCTTT. Translating gives CASSLFGLGQGHTEAFF.

Comments on this clone: Additional DNA sequences in this sample encode the identical CDR3. This rearrangement joins TRBV5-1 to TRBJ2-7, with D possibly TRBD1 on 5 matching bases. V was pared by 0 bases and J by 2 bases, with 12 bases between. This CDR3 has 15 residues. CDR1 and CDR2 (germline): SGHRS, YFSETQ. CDR3 sequence reads: CASSLEWGRPYEQYF. The DNA for the CDR3 is TGCGCCAGCAGCTTGGAGTGGGGCAGACCCTACGAGCAGTACTTC.

The rearrangement joins TRBV29-1 to TRBJ1-2; maybe TRBD1 (5 bases). The CDR3 is 13 residues long. The germline gives CDR1 SQVTM, CDR2 ANQGSEA. V was cut by 0 bases and J by 8 bases, with 13 bases left in between. This chain's CDR3 is CSVEDLRGGGYTF. CDR3 sequence (DNA): TGCAGCGTTGAAGATCTTAGGGGTGGCGGCTACACCTTC.

This chain joins TRBV18 and TRBJ2-7; tentative D call: TRBD1 (6 bases). CDR1 and CDR2 (germline): KGHSH, LQKENI. V gave up 3 bases and J gave up 3 bases, with 9 bases separating them. This CDR3 spans 13 amino acids. The CDR3 is CASSPEGVYEQYF. CDR3 in DNA: TGTGCCAGCTCACCTGAGGGGGTCTACGAGCAGTACTTC. The full variable domain, rest sourced from reference TRBV18 and TRBJ2-7, is NAGVMQNPRHLVRRRGQEARLRCSPMKGHSHVYWYRQLPEEGLKFMVYLQKENIIDESGMPKERFSAEFPKEGPSILRIQQVVRGDSAAYFCASSPEGVYEQYFGPGTRLTVT.

V gene TRBV28 combines with J gene TRBJ1-5; TRBD1 is a possible D gene (6 bases). V dropped 2 bases and J dropped 5 bases, with 10 bases sitting between them. Germline V gene lookup returns CDR1 MDHEN and CDR2 SYDVKM. This CDR3 has 14 residues. The CDR3 reads CASSLGNRDQPQHF. DNA for the CDR3: TGTGCCAGCAGTTTAGGGAACAGGGATCAGCCCCAGCATTTT.

CDR3 loop: CASSLAITDYTDTQYF. The CDR3 DNA follows: TGTGCCAGCAGCTTAGCGATAACGGACTACACAGATACGCAGTATTTT. The chain is built from TRBV7-9 and TRBJ2-3; weak D call: TRBD2 (6 bases). V was clipped by 0 bases and J by 2 bases, with 12 bases between them. The CDR3 contains 16 residues. CDR1 and CDR2 (germline): SEHNR, FQNEAQ (reference sequence).

The genes are TRBV10-2 and TRBJ2-3, with 7 bases fitting TRBD2. The V gene end was trimmed by 3 bases and the J gene end by 9 bases; junction bases not matched to a gene: 12. CDR1 and CDR2 (germline): WSHSY, SAAADI. The CDR3 runs 15 residues. CDR3 coding DNA: TGCGCCAGCAGTGATAGTCGGACTAGTACAGGAACGCAGTATTTT. Protein product: CASSDSRTSTGTQYF.

V gene TRBV27 combines with J gene TRBJ2-6; 10 bases agree with TRBD2. V was pared by 8 bases and J by 4 bases, with 8 bases of the junction left unmatched. CDR3 length: 16 amino acids. Germline loops: CDR1 MNHEY, CDR2 SMNVEV (reference sequence). CDR3 sequence: CASCTSGVSGANVLTF. The CDR3 bases are TGTGCCAGCTGTACTAGCGGGGTATCAGGGGCCAACGTCCTGACTTTC.

This chain links TRBV11-2 with TRBJ1-2, with D perhaps matching TRBD1 (6 bases). The CDR3 is 16 residues long. The germline CDR1 and CDR2 sequences are SGHAT and FQNNGV. V lost 5 bases and J 1 base, leaving 17 bases between the germline ends. The CDR3 DNA reads TGTGCCAGCAGCCCTGCCGGGACAAATAGTAACTATGGCTACACCTTC. Its translation: CASSPAGTNSNYGYTF.

This sequence joins TRBV6-1 and TRBJ2-3; 7 nucleotides line up with TRBD2. Germline V lookup: CDR1 MNHNS, CDR2 SASEGT. CDR3 size: 15 residues. V shed 4 bases and J 3 bases; nucleotides not matched to a gene: 7. The CDR3 DNA is TGTGCCAGCAGTGTATTAGCGGGCCGAACAGATACGCAGTATTTT. Amino acids: CASSVLAGRTDTQYF.

This sequence joins TRBV5-4 and TRBJ2-2, with 9 bases matching TRBD2. The J segment lost 2 bases and the V segment lost 2 bases, leaving 4 bases of the junction unmatched. Germline V gives CDR1 SGHNT, CDR2 YYREEE (reference sequence). There are 16 residues in the CDR3. The CDR3 DNA reads TGTGCCAGCAGCTTCTCTAGCGGGACCAACACCGGGGAGCTGTTTTTT. Its translation is CASSFSSGTNTGELFF.

CDR3 residues: CASSQLDIQYF. For the CDR3, the DNA is TGTGCCAGCAGCCAACTGGACATTCAGTACTTC. J is TRBJ2-4 and V is TRBV6-5; D is undetermined. There are 11 residues in the CDR3. CDR1 MNHEY and CDR2 SVGAGI come from the germline V gene. V gave up 6 bases and J gave up 8 bases, with 8 bases separating them.

This chain links TRBV2 with TRBJ2-7; TRBD1 is a possible D gene (6 bases). There are 13 residues in the CDR3. The V end lost 6 bases, the J end lost 3 bases, and 12 bases lay between the germline ends. Germline V gene lookup returns CDR1 SNHLY and CDR2 FYNNEI. CDR3 residues: CASSRRDNYEQYF. CDR3 coding DNA: TGTGCCAGCAGCCGCAGGGACAACTACGAGCAGTACTTC.

The chain carries TRBV5-4 and TRBJ2-1; 11 bases line up with TRBD2. CDR3 length: 15 amino acids. Germline V gene data show CDR1 as SGHNT and CDR2 as YYREEE (reference sequence). V was pared by 1 base and J by 6 bases, with 3 bases of the junction left unmatched. CDR3 sequence: CASSLRLAGGNEQFF. The CDR3 region has the DNA TGTGCCAGCAGCTTGCGGCTAGCGGGGGGCAATGAGCAGTTCTTC.

The chain employs TRBV27 and TRBJ2-7, with 7 bases aligning to TRBD2. V lost 2 bases, J lost 3 bases, and 7 bases stayed unmatched. Per germline, CDR1 MNHEY and CDR2 SMNVEV (reference sequence). The CDR3 loop spans 15 amino acids. The CDR3 loop reads CASSLTLGGDYEQYF. The CDR3, as DNA: TGTGCCAGCAGTTTAACGTTGGGGGGGGACTACGAGCAGTACTTC.

This rearrangement joins TRBV6-5 to TRBJ2-7; 10 bases line up with TRBD1. Trimming at V came to 6 bases and at J to 5 bases, leaving 7 bases not matched to a gene. The CDR3 is 14 amino acids. Germline CDR1 is MNHEY and CDR2 is SVGAGI. Here the CDR3 reads CASSRGDRGHEQYF. The CDR3 nucleotides read TGTGCCAGCAGCCGCGGGGACAGGGGACACGAGCAGTACTTC.

V gene TRBV7-6 combines with J gene TRBJ2-5; TRBD1 agrees at 7 bases. This CDR3 region has 16 residues. CDR1 SGHVS and CDR2 FNYEAQ come from the germline V gene. The V segment lost 8 bases and the J segment 2 bases; nucleotides outside the gene matches: 14. This CDR3 is CASSGGNRGIQETQYF. The CDR3 coding sequence is TGTGCCAGCTCAGGTGGGAACAGGGGAATTCAAGAGACCCAGTACTTC.

CDR3 sequence: CASSLRTEAFF. The CDR3 coding sequence is TGTGCCAGCTCACTTCGCACTGAAGCTTTCTTT. The chain uses TRBV18 and TRBJ1-1; D gene ambiguous. This CDR3 has 11 amino acids. Trimming took 4 bases from V and 4 from J, leaving 4 bases between them. The V gene's germline CDR1 is KGHSH and CDR2 LQKENI.

This chain uses TRBV10-2 with TRBJ2-7; D is possibly TRBD2 (6 bases). This CDR3 has 14 amino acids. V lost 6 bases and J 0 bases, leaving 12 bases between the germline ends. The germline V gene has CDR1 WSHSY and CDR2 SAAADI. CDR3: CASRGSGSSYEQYF. In DNA form, the CDR3 reads TGCGCCAGCAGGGGGTCCGGGAGCTCCTACGAGCAGTACTTC.

This rearrangement joins TRBV9 to TRBJ2-2; D gene ambiguous. Germline V CDR1 and CDR2: SGDLS, YYNGEE. This CDR3 is 15 amino acids long. Trimming removed 0 bases at V and 2 bases at J, with 8 bases between. This CDR3 is CASSVGGANTGELFF. CDR3 DNA sequence: TGTGCCAGCAGCGTAGGAGGTGCTAACACCGGGGAGCTGTTTTTT. The variable domain in full, with the rest retrieved from reference TRBV9 and TRBJ2-2, is DSGVTQTPKHLITATGQRVTLRCSPRSGDLSVYWYQQSLDQGLQFLIQYYNGEERAKGNILERFSAQQFPDLHSELNLSSLELGDSALYFCASSVGGANTGELFFGEGSRLTVL.

The chain recombines TRBV7-2 with TRBJ1-3, with a weak D call TRBD1 (5 bases). Trimming removed 3 bases at V and 4 bases at J, with 25 bases between. The CDR3 is 19 amino acids. Germline V gives CDR1 SGHTA, CDR2 FQGNSA. The CDR3: CASSLGGRRGPSGGNTIYF. The CDR3 coding sequence is TGTGCCAGCAGCTTGGGGGGTCGGCGGGGACCGTCGGGAGGAAACACCATATATTTT.

This chain uses TRBV5-1 with TRBJ1-4; 7 bases agree with TRBD1. This CDR3 has 14 amino acids. V shed 3 bases and J 7 bases; nucleotides not matched to a gene: 6. In germline, CDR1 is SGHRS, CDR2 YFSETQ. This CDR3 reads CASSSGGPLEKLFF. The CDR3 nucleotides read TGCGCCAGCAGCTCAGGGGGGCCCCTTGAAAAACTGTTTTTT.